This T cell receptor (beta chain) derives from a study of long-term antiretroviral therapy in people with HIV. Study-wide results and caveats: The blood, collected between about 2004 and 2017, was possibly taken under older ART regimens. Controls showed broader CDR3 length ranges than did the HIV repertoires. Increased diversity was seen after ART, yet it remained lower than in transplant donor controls.

V shed 3 bases and J shed 9 bases, with 9 bases lying between them. The germline gives CDR1 SGHTA, CDR2 FQGNSA. This CDR3 has 13 amino acids. The immunoSEQ assay was v3.0, run at survey level. Libraries were prepared by immunoSEQ multiplex PCR; TCRdb keeps only in-frame clonotypes and omits some of them. The sample records 31,000 or so clones, about 88% being singletons. Concerning this clone itself: Its antigen is not identified.

Post-ART PBMC samples numbered at least two per donor, and pre-ART ones at least one. The chain combines TRBV7-2 with TRBJ1-6, with D possibly matching TRBD1 (6 bases). The sequence was collected from a man aged 50 to 59 with HIV. The sample here was unsorted PBMCs, taken around 5 years before starting antiretroviral therapy. The chain's CDR3 is CASSLTGRSPLHF. The DNA of the CDR3 is TGTGCCAGCAGCTTGACAGGTCGTTCACCCCTCCACTTT.